This T cell receptor (beta chain) was sequenced in a study of beta chain features in type 1 diabetes. Points from the study as a whole: Shortening of TCRB CDR3s, moderate but significant, appeared in all four CD4+ subsets of Type 1 diabetes patients.

V was pared by 2 bases and J by 3 bases, with 5 bases between. The length of the CDR3 is 13 residues. The germline V gene has CDR1 LGHNA and CDR2 YSLEER. A note on this clone: Its specificity is not known.

Expressed TCRB transcripts were sequenced, since all the RNA that had been isolated was reverse transcribed. Repertoires were generated with immunoSEQ multiplex PCR, while TCRdb's copy carries only in-frame clones and drops some. Here the sample spans more than 100,000 clones, approximately 30% being singletons. Sequenced input: central memory CD4+ T cells from blood. This receptor was taken from a woman under 30 with type 1 diabetes. The chain joins TRBV4-3 to TRBJ1-5; no clear D. Here the CDR3 reads CASSQQYNQPQHF. CDR3 nucleotide sequence: TGCGCCAGCAGCCAACAGTACAATCAGCCCCAGCATTTT.